This T cell receptor (beta chain) was sequenced for a study of blood T cell repertoires in COVID-19. Germline V gives CDR1 LGHDT, CDR2 YNNKEL (reference sequence). V was trimmed by 0 bases and J by 2 bases, leaving 21 bases between them. The CDR3 consists of 19 residues. Clones were sequenced by immunoSEQ multiplex PCR, and TCRdb holds only the in-frame ones, with some missing. The table includes a few hundred thousand clones, 80% to 90% detected once. Recruitment covered roughly 24 US areas and drew participants whose ages spanned about 18 to 90 years. Each recovered donor of Cohort 3 presented with two negative PCRs, clearance, or symptom resolution.

Sequenced input: PBMCs or T cells enriched from blood (not recorded which). The TCR sequence derives from a man in his forties who had recovered from COVID-19. The chain is built from TRBV3-1 (or the pseudogene TRBV3-2) and TRBJ2-3, with D possibly being TRBD2 (5 bases). This CDR3 is CASSQDRGMRVRATDTQYF. The CDR3 region has the DNA TGTGCCAGCAGCCAAGATAGAGGTATGAGGGTCCGAGCCACAGATACGCAGTATTTT.